A selection of T cell receptor beta chains follows, all from one sample in a study of blood T cell repertoires in COVID-19. Clones were sequenced by immunoSEQ multiplex PCR, and TCRdb holds only the in-frame ones, with some missing. The sample consists of 450,000 to 500,000 clones, 80% to 90% of them appearing once. Sample: peripheral blood. These receptor sequences come from a human donor in a cohort sampled during active COVID-19. Both conserved end residues are trimmed from each CDR3. For some rows the clone size is stated as once, few or many, or as a class when expanded; others skip it.

v_gene	j_gene	abundance	CDR3aa
TRBV15	TRBJ2-3	few	ATSDQMTWSADTQY
TRBV2	TRBJ1-5	.	ASSGQGRNQPQH
TRBV6-5	TRBJ2-5	.	ASSQSGTGGETQY
TRBV19	TRBJ2-7	.	ASSIGQGAHPYEQY
TRBV11-3	TRBJ2-1	.	ASSSSGAYNEQF
TRBV30	TRBJ2-1	.	ASMESSYNEQF
TRBV10-2	TRBJ1-2	.	ASSPTGNYGYT
TRBV3-1/TRBV3-2	TRBJ2-7	.	ASSQVVAEPYEQY
TRBV5-1	TRBJ2-7	.	ASSKGLAESSYEQY
TRBV19	TRBJ1-3	.	ASSIAGTGFKDPGNTIY
TRBV10-3	TRBJ2-7	.	AISSRTAVEEEQY
TRBV6-6	TRBJ2-7	.	ASSLLAGAPYEQY
TRBV30	TRBJ1-2	.	AWSDNVEGYT
TRBV30	TRBJ2-7	.	AWKRDMGHYEQY
TRBV6-5	TRBJ1-2	.	ASSYGTGWNGYT
TRBV6-2/TRBV6-3	TRBJ1-1	.	ASSSFPGNTEAF
TRBV19	TRBJ2-7	.	ASSIDGGVSYEQY
TRBV4-2	TRBJ2-3	.	ASSRGGSGISTDTQY
TRBV21-1	TRBJ2-2	.	ASSRGKRRRELF
TRBV2	TRBJ2-7	.	ASEKRPLSYEQY
TRBV7-9	TRBJ2-1	.	ASSLSSGARYNEQF
TRBV7-8	TRBJ2-5	.	ASSRGLAGETQY
TRBV30	TRBJ2-3	.	ACNNRVGTDTQY
TRBV29-1	TRBJ2-7	.	SVAGGVHEQY
TRBV11-2	TRBJ1-5	.	ASSPNGREDQPQH
TRBV5-4	TRBJ1-2	few	ASVGHLGGYT
TRBV19	TRBJ2-5	once	ASSIEGVETQY
TRBV24-1	TRBJ2-6	.	ATSDSTGPGANVLT
TRBV12-3/TRBV12-4	TRBJ1-3	once	ASQGMATIY
TRBV27	TRBJ2-7	.	ASSRYASGITYEQY
TRBV5-1	TRBJ2-1	few	ASSFGGGNYNEQF
TRBV18	TRBJ2-6	.	ASSPSSTTSRSGANVLT
TRBV7-3	TRBJ1-6	.	ASSLGGTPLSPLH
TRBV3-1/TRBV3-2	TRBJ1-2	.	ASSQSNTGWGGYT
TRBV19	TRBJ2-1	.	ASSTSGTSVIHEQF
TRBV29-1	TRBJ2-7	.	SVVSGSSYEQY
TRBV12-5	TRBJ2-2	.	ASGLELGGTGELF
TRBV15	TRBJ1-4	.	ATSRDAGANEKLF
TRBV3-1/TRBV3-2	TRBJ1-1	.	ASSYTGAGTEAF
TRBV10-3	TRBJ1-1	.	AISESLRTEAF
TRBV28	TRBJ1-2	.	ASSTATYGYT
TRBV3-1/TRBV3-2	TRBJ2-7	.	ASSQVPEHEQY
TRBV21-1	TRBJ1-3	.	ASSTLKGGSGNTIY
TRBV6-6	TRBJ1-2	.	ASTETRDKALTGT
TRBV11-2	TRBJ2-1	.	ASSLRGRTNEQF
TRBV11-3	TRBJ2-1	few	ASSFRDTGSDEQF
TRBV5-1	TRBJ1-5	.	ASRFGTDYNQPQH
TRBV4-1	TRBJ1-4	.	ASTSRGGTNEKLF
TRBV5-1	TRBJ2-7	.	ASSGGTAYEQY
TRBV9	TRBJ2-1	.	ASSVGPMTSGKGEQF
TRBV9	TRBJ2-2	.	ASSARTSGNTGELF
TRBV30	TRBJ1-1	.	AWSGLTGGGGAF